Below are 18 T cell receptor beta chains sequenced from a single sample in a study of shared clonotypes between healthy human individuals. The table came from immunoSEQ multiplex PCR; TCRdb's copy has only in-frame clones and leaves some out. The sample records more than 2,000,000 clones, 90% to 95% being singletons. What was sequenced was naive CD4+ T cells from PBMCs. Noted subset: CD45RA+ positively selected. These TCRs come from a man between 18 and 35 years old in good health. Some clones in this sample may be carry-over from other donors' samples.

The chain has TRBV19 and TRBJ2-5, with D tentatively TRBD1 or TRBD2 (5 bases each). Germline V gene lookup returns CDR1 LNHDA and CDR2 SQIVND (reference sequence). Trimming left V 4 bases short and J 9 bases short, with 21 bases between. The CDR3 spans 15 residues. The DNA for the CDR3 is TGTGCCAGTAGTAATAAGGACACCGGGGTACGGGCCCAGTACTTC. This encodes CASSNKDTGVRAQYF.

This sequence joins TRBV28 and TRBJ1-4; D gene uncertain. Trimming removed 7 bases from V and 4 bases from J, with 7 bases in between. The CDR3 has 12 residues. CDR1 and CDR2 (germline): MDHEN, SYDVKM. The CDR3 bases are TGTGCCAGCAACTCCTTTAATGAAAAACTGTTTTTT. This sequence encodes CASNSFNEKLFF.

The V call is TRBV7-2, the J call TRBJ2-5, with 10 bases lining up with TRBD2. V trimming: 3 bases; J trimming: 5 bases; junction bases outside the gene matches: 9. The CDR3 has 16 residues. CDR1 is SGHTA and CDR2 is FQGNSA in the germline V gene. CDR3 sequence (DNA): TGTGCCAGCAGCTTCACCCTACTAGCGGGACGGGAGACCCAGTACTTC. Translated: CASSFTLLAGRETQYF.

This clone was counted once. This chain connects TRBV7-3 to TRBJ2-7; 7 nucleotides agree with TRBD2. The junction had 3 bases not matched to a gene; V was cut back by 4 bases and J by 0 bases. This CDR3 spans 14 amino acids. Germline V gives CDR1 SGHTA, CDR2 FQGTGA. The CDR3 protein is CASSSRDYSYEQYF. DNA for the CDR3: TGTGCCAGCAGCTCCCGGGACTACTCCTACGAGCAGTACTTC. Based on the CDR3 plus reference TRBV7-3 and TRBJ2-7, the full variable domain is GAGVSQTPSNKVTEKGKYVELRCDPISGHTALYWYRQSLGQGPEFLIYFQGTGAADDSGLPNDRFFAVRPEGSVSTLKIQRTERGDSAVYLCASSSRDYSYEQYFGPGTRLTVT.

J is TRBJ2-7 and V is TRBV6-6; weak D call: TRBD1 (5 bases). This CDR3 has 14 amino acids. Trimming left V 0 bases short and J 5 bases short, with 11 bases between. The V gene's germline CDR1 is MNHNY and CDR2 SVGAGI (reference sequence). CDR3 nucleotides: TGTGCCAGCAGTTACTCAATGACAGACCACGAGCAGTACTTC. Encoded protein: CASSYSMTDHEQYF.

The chain recombines TRBV28 with TRBJ1-1; possible D gene TRBD1, 6 bases. This CDR3 is 16 amino acids long. The V end was cut by 4 bases, the J end by 4 bases, with 19 bases between. The germline CDR1 and CDR2 sequences are MDHEN and SYDVKM. The CDR3 here is CASSSRRGPVGTEAFF. Written as DNA, the CDR3 is TGTGCCAGCAGTTCGAGGCGGGGGCCTGTGGGCACTGAAGCTTTCTTT.

The chain couples TRBV6-5 to TRBJ1-3, with no clear D. Germline loops: CDR1 MNHEY, CDR2 SVGAGI. The germline V and J ends were trimmed by 10 bases and 0 bases, with 16 bases remaining between them. The CDR3 loop spans 15 amino acids. The CDR3 region has the DNA TGTGCCACCTCCTCCGGCTTGAGCTCTGGAAACACCATATATTTT. Its translation: CATSSGLSSGNTIYF.

The chain employs TRBV28 and TRBJ1-2; D may be TRBD1 (5 bases). V lost 2 bases, J lost 4 bases, and 11 bases lay in between. CDR1 and CDR2 from the germline V gene are MDHEN and SYDVKM. The CDR3 is 14 amino acids. The CDR3 is CASSLEGAPYGYTF. The CDR3 region has the DNA TGTGCCAGCAGTTTAGAAGGGGCCCCCTATGGCTACACCTTC.

The chain is built from TRBV7-9 and TRBJ1-3; a weak D match, TRBD1 (6 bases). V dropped 5 bases and J dropped 1 base, with 18 bases sitting between them. Germline V gives CDR1 SEHNR, CDR2 FQNEAQ (reference sequence). The CDR3 loop spans 17 amino acids. This CDR3 is CASSPRQVSSSGNTIYF. CDR3 coding DNA: TGTGCCAGCAGCCCTCGACAGGTCTCCAGTTCTGGAAACACCATATATTTT.

In regard to this clone: Distinct nucleotide sequences in the sample also encode this CDR3. This chain links TRBV11-3 with TRBJ2-1, with TRBD1 as a possible D gene (6 bases). The ends were cut back, 5 bases at V and 4 bases at J, with 9 bases in the middle. The CDR3 is made up of 13 amino acids. Germline V gives CDR1 SGHNT, CDR2 YENEEA. The CDR3 loop is CASSPTGYNEQFF. CDR3 coding DNA: TGTGCCAGCAGCCCGACAGGTTACAATGAGCAGTTCTTC.

The J gene is TRBJ2-2, the V gene TRBV19; D perhaps matches TRBD1 (6 bases). The CDR3 has 15 residues. Trimming stripped 5 bases from V and 4 bases from J, with 14 bases between. Germline V CDR1 and CDR2: LNHDA, SQIVND (reference sequence). The CDR3 protein is CASSLQGFGTGELFF. The CDR3 region has the DNA TGTGCCAGTAGTTTACAGGGTTTTGGCACCGGGGAGCTGTTTTTT.

This chain uses TRBV25-1 with TRBJ2-1, with 10 bases aligning to TRBD2. In germline, CDR1 is MGHDK, CDR2 SYGVNS. The CDR3 extends over 16 amino acids. V gave up 8 bases and J gave up 8 bases; unmatched junction bases: 15. In DNA form, the CDR3 reads TGTGCCAGCGGATTTTCTACGGGACTAGCGTTACATGAGCAGTTCTTC. Protein sequence: CASGFSTGLALHEQFF.

V usage is TRBV5-1 and J usage is TRBJ1-2; the match to TRBD1 covers 8 bases. Germline V gene sequence: CDR1 SGHRS, CDR2 YFSETQ. Trimming at V came to 7 bases and at J to 3 bases, leaving 8 bases not matched to a gene. The CDR3 is 14 amino acids. CDR3 DNA: TGCGCCAGCCGCGAGACAGGGGACCACTATGGCTACACCTTC. It translates to CASRETGDHYGYTF.

A note on this clone: One junction end does not reproduce the germline sequence, and a read error may be involved. This chain connects TRBV6-5 to TRBJ2-7; D ambiguous. This CDR3 has 14 residues. The germline V gene has CDR1 MNHEY and CDR2 SVGAGI. CDR3 bases: TGTGCCATCAGTGAGTCGGCTAGCTCCTACGAGCAGTACTTC. Translated, it gives CAISESASSYEQYF.

The chain links TRBV5-1 to TRBJ2-4; D is possibly TRBD2 (6 bases). The CDR3 is made up of 14 amino acids. Trimming took off 3 bases at V and 3 bases at J, with 10 bases between the two ends. Germline CDR1 and CDR2: SGHRS and YFSETQ. The CDR3 sequence: CASSSGVGKNIQYF. DNA of the CDR3: TGCGCCAGCAGCTCGGGAGTTGGCAAAAACATTCAGTACTTC.

This rearrangement joins TRBV7-2 to TRBJ2-1; 8 bases align to TRBD2. This CDR3 region has 17 residues. The junction had 9 bases not matched to a gene; V was cut back by 5 bases and J by 0 bases. Germline-derived CDR1 and CDR2 are SGHTA and FQGNSA. CDR3 amino acids: CASSLQAGAPSYNEQFF. In DNA form, the CDR3 reads TGTGCCAGCAGCCTACAAGCGGGGGCCCCCTCCTACAATGAGCAGTTCTTC.

CDR3 nucleotide sequence: TGCGCCAGCAGCCGGCCCGGGACAGGGCCCTACGAGCAGTACTTC. It encodes CASSRPGTGPYEQYF. The chain links TRBV4-1 to TRBJ2-5, with 9 bases matching TRBD1. Matching the DNA end better, TRBJ2-7 makes the J call doubtful. Germline values: CDR1 MGHRA, CDR2 YSYEKL. CDR3 length: 15 residues.

J is TRBJ2-2 and V is TRBV15; D ambiguous. This CDR3 contains 16 residues. The V gene lost 1 base and the J gene lost 1 base, with 10 bases spanning the gap. In germline, CDR1 is LNHNV, CDR2 YYDKDF (reference sequence). Written as DNA, the CDR3 is TGTGCCACCAGCAGAGTTAGTCCGGGGAACACCGGGGAGCTGTTTTTT. Its protein is CATSRVSPGNTGELFF.